A single sample is the source of the 3 T cell receptor beta chains below, sequenced in a study of blood T cell repertoires in COVID-19. Sequenced by immunoSEQ multiplex PCR; TCRdb stores in-frame clones only, minus some. The repertoire holds about 23,000 clones, with 72% as singletons. The specimen sequenced was peripheral blood. These receptors were collected from a woman of 80 years or more with acute or convalescent COVID-19.

This chain links TRBV9 with TRBJ2-2; 8 bases are shared with TRBD1. This CDR3 is 15 amino acids long. The germline gives CDR1 SGDLS, CDR2 YYNGEE. V was clipped by 3 bases and J by 9 bases; unmatched bases: 10. The chain's CDR3 is CASSEDDRGWRELFF. DNA for the CDR3: TGTGCCAGCAGCGAGGACGACAGGGGCTGGCGGGAGCTGTTTTTT.

The rearrangement joins TRBV7-2 to TRBJ2-2; TRBD2 matches at 8 bases. Looked up from germline, CDR1 is SGHTA and CDR2 is FQGNSA. The CDR3 contains 15 residues. V was clipped by 4 bases and J by 8 bases; unmatched bases: 9. The CDR3 protein is CASSSISGLGGELFF. The CDR3, as DNA: TGTGCCAGCAGCTCGATCTCGGGACTAGGGGGGGAGCTGTTTTTT.

This clone was detected a few times. This chain uses TRBV6-2 or TRBV6-3 with TRBJ2-1, with 8 bases matching TRBD1. Germline lookup yields CDR1 MNHEY and CDR2 SVGEGT. Trimming at V came to 2 bases and at J to 4 bases, leaving 7 bases not matched to a gene. This CDR3 region has 16 residues. The CDR3 nucleotides read TGTGCCAGCAGTTACCAGGGGGCGCGAAGATACAATGAGCAGTTCTTC. The encoded protein is CASSYQGARRYNEQFF.